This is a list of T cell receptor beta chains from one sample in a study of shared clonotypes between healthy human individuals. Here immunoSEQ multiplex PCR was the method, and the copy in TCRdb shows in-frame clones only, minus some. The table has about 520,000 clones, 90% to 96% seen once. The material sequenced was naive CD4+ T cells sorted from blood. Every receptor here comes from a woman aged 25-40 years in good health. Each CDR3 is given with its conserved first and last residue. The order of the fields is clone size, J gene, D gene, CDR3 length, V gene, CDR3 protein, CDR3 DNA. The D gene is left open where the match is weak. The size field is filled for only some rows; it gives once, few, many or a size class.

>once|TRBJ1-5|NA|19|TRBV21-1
CASSKARVGRRLTNQPQHF
TGTGCCAGCAGCAAAGCCAGAGTCGGGCGGCGCCTAACCAATCAGCCCCAGCATTTT
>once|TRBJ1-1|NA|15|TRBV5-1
CASSPGPHRDTEAFF
TGCGCCAGCAGCCCCGGGCCTCATCGGGACACTGAAGCTTTCTTT
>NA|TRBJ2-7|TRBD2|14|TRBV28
CASSLGLAGDEQYF
TGTGCCAGCAGTTTAGGACTAGCGGGAGACGAGCAGTACTTC
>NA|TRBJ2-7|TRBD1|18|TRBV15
CATSIRDRTFGHSYEQYF
TGTGCCACCAGCATCCGGGACAGGACCTTTGGACACTCCTACGAGCAGTACTTC
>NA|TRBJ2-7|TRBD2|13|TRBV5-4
CASSSPSGNEQYF
TGTGCCAGCAGCTCCCCTAGCGGGAACGAGCAGTACTTC
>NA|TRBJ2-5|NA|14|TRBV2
CASSDQGHRVTQYF
TGTGCCAGCAGTGATCAGGGGCACAGAGTGACCCAGTACTTC
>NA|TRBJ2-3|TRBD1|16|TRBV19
CASSIVGTGKKDTQYF
TGTGCCAGTAGTATAGTCGGGACAGGGAAAAAGGATACGCAGTATTTT
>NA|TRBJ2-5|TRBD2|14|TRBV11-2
CASSASGRVETQYF
TGTGCCAGCAGCGCTAGCGGGAGGGTAGAGACCCAGTACTTC
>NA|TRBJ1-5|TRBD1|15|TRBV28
CASSKRQGVDQPQHF
TGTGCCAGCAGCAAAAGACAGGGTGTGGATCAGCCCCAGCATTTT
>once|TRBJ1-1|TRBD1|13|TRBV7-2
CASSYTGDTEAFF
TGTGCCAGCAGTTACACAGGGGACACTGAAGCTTTCTTT
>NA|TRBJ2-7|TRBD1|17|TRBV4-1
CASSQAQTGTASYEQYF
TGCGCCAGCAGCCAAGCTCAGACAGGGACAGCCTCCTACGAGCAGTACTTC
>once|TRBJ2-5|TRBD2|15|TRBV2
CASKTGLAGRETQYF
TGTGCCAGCAAGACCGGACTAGCGGGTAGAGAGACCCAGTACTTC
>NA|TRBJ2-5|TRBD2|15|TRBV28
CASSFPASGKETQYF
TGTGCCAGCAGTTTCCCGGCTAGCGGGAAAGAGACCCAGTACTTC
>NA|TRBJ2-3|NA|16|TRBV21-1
CASSTPGTGRYYTQYF
TGTGCCAGCAGCACCCCCGGGACAGGCCGATACTATACGCAGTATTTT
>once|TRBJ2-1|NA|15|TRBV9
CASSGSASRGNEQFF
TGTGCCAGCAGCGGGTCAGCGAGCCGTGGGAATGAGCAGTTCTTC
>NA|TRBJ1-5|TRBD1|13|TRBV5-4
CASSKGTDQPQHF
TGTGCCAGCAGCAAGGGGACAGATCAGCCCCAGCATTTT
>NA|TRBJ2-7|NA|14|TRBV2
CASRRRDVFGEQYF
TGTGCCAGCAGGCGCCGGGACGTCTTCGGCGAGCAGTACTTC
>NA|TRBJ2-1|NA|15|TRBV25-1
CASRSPDSSYNEQFF
TGTGCCAGCCGCTCCCCGGATAGCTCCTACAATGAGCAGTTCTTC
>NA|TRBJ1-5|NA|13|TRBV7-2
CASSLRGNQPQHF
TGTGCCAGCAGCTTACGGGGAAATCAGCCCCAGCATTTT
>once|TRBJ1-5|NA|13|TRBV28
CASNPSSNQPQHF
TGTGCCAGCAACCCAAGTAGCAATCAGCCCCAGCATTTT
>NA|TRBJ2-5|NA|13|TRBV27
CASSSRRRETQYF
TGTGCCAGCAGTTCACGTAGGCGAGAGACCCAGTACTTC
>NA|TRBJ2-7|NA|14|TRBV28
CASSFGGRTYEQYF
TGTGCCAGCAGTTTTGGGGGGCGCACCTACGAGCAGTACTTC
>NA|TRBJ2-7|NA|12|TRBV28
CASSERSYEQYF
TGTGCCAGCTCGGAGCGGTCCTACGAGCAGTACTTC
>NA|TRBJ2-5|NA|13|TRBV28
CASRLLGEETQYF
TGTGCCAGCCGCCTTCTTGGAGAAGAGACCCAGTACTTC
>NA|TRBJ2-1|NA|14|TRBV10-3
CAISGQDHYNEQFF
TGTGCCATCAGTGGACAGGATCATTACAATGAGCAGTTCTTC
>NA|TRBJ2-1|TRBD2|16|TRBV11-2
CASSKRTSGQYNEQFF
TGTGCCAGCAGCAAGCGGACTAGCGGGCAGTACAATGAGCAGTTCTTC
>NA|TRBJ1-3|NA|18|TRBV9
CASSVDPEAQGSGNTIYF
TGTGCCAGCAGCGTAGATCCCGAGGCCCAGGGGTCTGGAAACACCATATATTTT
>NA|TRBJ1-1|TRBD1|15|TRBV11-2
CASSSLQGRVTEAFF
TGTGCCAGCAGCTCCCTACAGGGGAGGGTCACTGAAGCTTTCTTT
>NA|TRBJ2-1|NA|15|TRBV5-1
CASSLGGVGYNEQFF
TGCGCCAGCAGCCTCGGGGGAGTCGGGTACAATGAGCAGTTCTTC
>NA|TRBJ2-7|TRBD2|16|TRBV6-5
CASSYSSGRETYEQYF
TGTGCCAGCAGTTACTCTAGCGGGAGAGAGACCTACGAGCAGTACTTC
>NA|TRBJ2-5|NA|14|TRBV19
CASSIGRGKETQYF
TGTGCCAGTAGTATAGGGAGGGGTAAAGAGACCCAGTACTTC
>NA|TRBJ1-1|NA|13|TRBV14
CASSQDRGTEAFF
TGTGCCAGCAGCCAAGACAGGGGCACTGAAGCTTTCTTT
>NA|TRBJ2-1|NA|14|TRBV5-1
CASSLGDGYNEQFF
TGCGCCAGCAGCTTGGGGGACGGGTACAATGAGCAGTTCTTC
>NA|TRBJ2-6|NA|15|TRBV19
CASSTRRSGANVLTF
TGTGCCAGTAGTACCAGACGCTCTGGGGCCAACGTCCTGACTTTC
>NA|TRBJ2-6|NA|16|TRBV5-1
CASSVRPPSGANVLTF
TGCGCCAGCAGCGTCAGGCCCCCCTCTGGGGCCAACGTCCTGACTTTC
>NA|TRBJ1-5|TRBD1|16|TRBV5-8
CASSGGTGIWNQPQHF
TGTGCCAGCAGCGGGGGGACAGGGATATGGAATCAGCCCCAGCATTTT
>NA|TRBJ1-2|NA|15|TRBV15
CATSRGDGRNYGYTF
TGTGCCACCAGCAGGGGGGACGGCCGTAACTATGGCTACACCTTC
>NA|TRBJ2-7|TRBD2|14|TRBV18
CASSPSSGSYEQYF
TGTGCCAGCTCACCGTCTAGCGGGAGCTACGAGCAGTACTTC
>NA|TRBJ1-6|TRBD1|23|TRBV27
CARKEVGDRGRNLRSSYNSPLHF
TGTGCCAGAAAGGAAGTGGGGGACAGGGGGCGAAATCTAAGGAGCTCCTATAATTCACCCCTCCACTTT
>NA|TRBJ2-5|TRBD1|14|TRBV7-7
CASSLAGQGETQYF
TGTGCCAGCAGCTTAGCAGGACAGGGAGAGACCCAGTACTTC
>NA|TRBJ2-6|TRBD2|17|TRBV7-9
CASSRTPGGTGANVLTF
TGTGCCAGCAGCCGTACCCCGGGGGGGACCGGGGCCAACGTCCTGACTTTC
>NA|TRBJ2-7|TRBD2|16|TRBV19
CASSPTTSGLSYEQYF
TGTGCCAGTAGTCCGACGACTAGCGGGCTCTCCTACGAGCAGTACTTC
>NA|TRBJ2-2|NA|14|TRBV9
CASSRVGNTGELFF
TGTGCCAGCAGCCGGGTCGGGAACACCGGGGAGCTGTTTTTT
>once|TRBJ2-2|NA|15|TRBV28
CASRRDSTNTGELFF
TGTGCCAGCAGGCGGGACAGCACGAACACCGGGGAGCTGTTTTTT